This T cell receptor beta chain was found in a study of beta chain features in type 1 diabetes. The authors reverse transcribed all of the isolated RNA, so sequencing captured expressed TCRB transcripts. TCRdb's copy holds only in-frame clones and misses some; the assay was immunoSEQ multiplex PCR. The sample yields some 400,000 clones, more than 13% seen once. Germline CDR1 is SGHRS and CDR2 is YFSETQ. The CDR3 is 15 amino acids. Losses at the gene ends were 4 bases for V and 2 bases for J; bases not matched to a gene: 6. V is TRBV5-1 and J is TRBJ2-3; 8 nucleotides line up with TRBD1. Sequenced material: naive CD4+ T cells from blood. The TCR originated in a young woman in good health. The CDR3 region is CASSLQGAFTDTQYF. The CDR3 DNA sequence: TGCGCCAGCAGCCTTCAGGGGGCATTCACAGATACGCAGTATTTT.